This is a list of T cell receptor beta chains from one sample in a study of blood T cell repertoires in COVID-19. Produced via immunoSEQ multiplex PCR; TCRdb's table is partial and in-frame only. Of about 24,000 clones listed, roughly 82% are singletons. Sequenced input: peripheral blood. Receptors originate from a human donor with active COVID-19. The donor label of this sample is uncertain. The conserved cysteine and the conserved F or W are not part of the CDR3 here. Each record gives: V gene, D gene, CDR3 protein. A D gene is named only where the DNA matches it firmly.

TRBV20-1,.,SAIRETQY
TRBV18,.,ASSPSSYEQY
TRBV7-2,.,ASSLGWTPNTEAF
TRBV4-2,.,ASSQDGAGGNEKLF
TRBV3-1/TRBV3-2,TRBD1,ASSLTGGDTEAF
TRBV10-3,TRBD1,AISQQPGTGGSEAF
TRBV4-1,.,ASSQGQINYGYT
TRBV9,.,ASSVDPNSYSPLH
TRBV7-3,.,ASSLSGSANEKLF
TRBV28,.,ASSLDSEQY
TRBV7-3,.,ASQTEPGGGYT
TRBV6-5,TRBD1,ASRPGTAYEQY
TRBV19,TRBD1,ASSTGTGGAPYEQY
TRBV6-5,TRBD1,ASSYRQGKGDGYT
TRBV27,.,ASAGQSSNYGYT
TRBV18,.,ASSPTVGNQPQH
TRBV6-5,TRBD1,ASRDTGGSINEQF
TRBV6-1,.,ASSENRYSTEAF
TRBV24-1,.,ATSDPGRENNEQF
TRBV24-1,.,ATSRNSGAYEQY
TRBV19,TRBD1,ASSNSGGIYGYT
TRBV2,TRBD2,ASSRRGTSGTGGKNEQF
TRBV11-1,.,ASSSPRRARQF
TRBV21-1,.,ARADRGRSYEQY